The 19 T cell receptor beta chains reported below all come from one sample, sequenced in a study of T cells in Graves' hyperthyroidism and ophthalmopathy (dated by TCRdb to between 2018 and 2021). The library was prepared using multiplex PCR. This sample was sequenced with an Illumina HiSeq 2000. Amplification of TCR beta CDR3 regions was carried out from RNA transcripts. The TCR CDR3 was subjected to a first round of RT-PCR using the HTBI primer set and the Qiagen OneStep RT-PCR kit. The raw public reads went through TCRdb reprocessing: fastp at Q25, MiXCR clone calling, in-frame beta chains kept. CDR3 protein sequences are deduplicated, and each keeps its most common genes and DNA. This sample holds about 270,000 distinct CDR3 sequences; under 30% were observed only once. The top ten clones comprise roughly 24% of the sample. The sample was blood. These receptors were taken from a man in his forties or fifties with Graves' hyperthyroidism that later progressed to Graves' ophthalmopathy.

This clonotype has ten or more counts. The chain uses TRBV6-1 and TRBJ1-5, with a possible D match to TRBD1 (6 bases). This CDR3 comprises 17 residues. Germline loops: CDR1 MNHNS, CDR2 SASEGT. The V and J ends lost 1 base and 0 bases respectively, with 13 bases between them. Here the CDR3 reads CASSEVGGPSSNQPQHF. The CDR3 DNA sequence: TGTGCCAGCAGTGAAGTCGGGGGCCCGTCTAGCAATCAGCCCCAGCATTTT.

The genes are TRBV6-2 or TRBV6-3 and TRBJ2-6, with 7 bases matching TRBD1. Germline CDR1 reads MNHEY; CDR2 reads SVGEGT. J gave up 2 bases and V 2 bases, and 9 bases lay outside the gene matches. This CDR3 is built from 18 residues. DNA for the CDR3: TGTGCCAGCAGTTACCTTTGGGACAGTCAGGCTGGGGCCAACGTCCTGACTTTC. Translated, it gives CASSYLWDSQAGANVLTF.

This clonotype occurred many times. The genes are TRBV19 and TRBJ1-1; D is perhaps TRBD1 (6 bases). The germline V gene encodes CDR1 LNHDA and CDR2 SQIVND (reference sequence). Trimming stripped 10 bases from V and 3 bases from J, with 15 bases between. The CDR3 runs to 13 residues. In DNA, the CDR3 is TGTGCCACCAAGTGGGGGGCGGACACTGAAGCTTTCTTT. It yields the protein CATKWGADTEAFF.

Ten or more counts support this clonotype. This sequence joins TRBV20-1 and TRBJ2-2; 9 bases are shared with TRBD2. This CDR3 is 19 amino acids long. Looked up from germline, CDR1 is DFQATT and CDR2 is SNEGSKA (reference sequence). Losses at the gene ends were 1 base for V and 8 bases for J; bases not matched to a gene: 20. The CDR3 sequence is CSARAPAWSGRPLGGELFF. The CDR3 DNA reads TGCAGTGCTAGAGCCCCCGCATGGAGCGGGAGGCCCTTGGGAGGGGAGCTGTTTTTT.

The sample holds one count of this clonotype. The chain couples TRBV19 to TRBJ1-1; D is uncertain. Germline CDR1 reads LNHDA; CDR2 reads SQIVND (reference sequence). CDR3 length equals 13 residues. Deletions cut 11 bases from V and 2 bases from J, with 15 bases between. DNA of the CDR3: TGTGCCTCCCGAGCACAGTTTAACACTGAAGCTTTCTTT. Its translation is CASRAQFNTEAFF.

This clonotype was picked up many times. CDR3 protein: CASINRGHFTGELFF. The CDR3 DNA follows: TGTGCCAGCATCAACAGGGGGCACTTCACCGGGGAGCTGTTTTTT. The gene calls are TRBV6-2 or TRBV6-3 and TRBJ2-2, with TRBD1 identical over 9 bases. After removal of 7 bases from V and 4 bases from J, the junction contained 7 bases not matched to a gene. CDR1 and CDR2 (germline): MNHEY, SVGEGT. The CDR3 loop spans 15 amino acids.

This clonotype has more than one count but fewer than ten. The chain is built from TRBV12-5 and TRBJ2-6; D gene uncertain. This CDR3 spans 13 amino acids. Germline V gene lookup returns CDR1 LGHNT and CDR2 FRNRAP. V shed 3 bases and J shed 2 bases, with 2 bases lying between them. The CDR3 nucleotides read TGTGCTAGTGGTTTAACTGGGGCCAACGTCCTGACTTTC. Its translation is CASGLTGANVLTF.

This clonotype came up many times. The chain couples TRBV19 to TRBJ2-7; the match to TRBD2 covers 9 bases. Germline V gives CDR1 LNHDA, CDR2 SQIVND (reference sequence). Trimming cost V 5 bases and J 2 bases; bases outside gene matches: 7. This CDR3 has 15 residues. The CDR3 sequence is CASSSAGGGTYEQYF. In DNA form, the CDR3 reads TGTGCCAGTAGTTCGGCGGGAGGGGGTACCTACGAGCAGTACTTC.

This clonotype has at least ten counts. In DNA, the CDR3 is TGCAGTGCGCTGCCTATCACCCTCAGGAGCTCCTACGAGCAGTACTTC. Amino acids: CSALPITLRSSYEQYF. The J gene is TRBJ2-7, the V gene TRBV20-1, with D uncertain. Per germline, CDR1 DFQATT and CDR2 SNEGSKA (reference sequence). Trimming removed 6 bases at V and 0 bases at J, with 21 bases between. The CDR3 is 16 residues long.

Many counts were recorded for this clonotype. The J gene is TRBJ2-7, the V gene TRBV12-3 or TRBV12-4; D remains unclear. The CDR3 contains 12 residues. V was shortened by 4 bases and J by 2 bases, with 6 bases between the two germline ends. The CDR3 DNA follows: TGTGCCAGCAGTTACGTTGCCTACGAGCAGTACTTC. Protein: CASSYVAYEQYF.

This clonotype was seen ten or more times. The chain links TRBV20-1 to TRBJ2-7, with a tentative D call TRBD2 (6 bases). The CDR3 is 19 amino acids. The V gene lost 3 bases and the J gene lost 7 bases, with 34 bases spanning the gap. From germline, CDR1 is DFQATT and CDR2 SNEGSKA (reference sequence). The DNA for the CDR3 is TGCAGTGCTAGTCTCTCCCTTTTGCGGGAACGTCGATGGGTCGGGGAGCAGTACTTC. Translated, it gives CSASLSLLRERRWVGEQYF.

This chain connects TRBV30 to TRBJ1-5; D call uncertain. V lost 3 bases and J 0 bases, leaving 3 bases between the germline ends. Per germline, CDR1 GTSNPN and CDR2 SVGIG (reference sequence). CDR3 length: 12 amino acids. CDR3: CAWSRSNQPQHF. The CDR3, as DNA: TGTGCCTGGAGCCGTAGCAATCAGCCCCAGCATTTT.

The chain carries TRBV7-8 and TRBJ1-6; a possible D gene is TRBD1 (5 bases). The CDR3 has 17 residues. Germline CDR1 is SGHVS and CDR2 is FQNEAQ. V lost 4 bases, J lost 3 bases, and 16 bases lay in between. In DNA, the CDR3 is TGTGCCAGCAGCTATAGCCGGGGACTGGACTATAATTCACCCCTCCACTTT. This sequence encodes CASSYSRGLDYNSPLHF. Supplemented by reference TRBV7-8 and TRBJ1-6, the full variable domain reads GAGVSQSPRYKVAKRGQDVALRCDPISGHVSLFWYQQALGQGPEFLTYFQNEAQLDKSGLPSDRFFAERPEGSVSTLKIQRTQQEDSAVYLCASSYSRGLDYNSPLHFGNGTRLTVT.

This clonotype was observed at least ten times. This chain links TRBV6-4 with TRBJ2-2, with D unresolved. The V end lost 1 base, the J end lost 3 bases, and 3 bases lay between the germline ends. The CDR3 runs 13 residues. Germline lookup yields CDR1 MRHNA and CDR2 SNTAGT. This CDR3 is CASSDLDTGELFF. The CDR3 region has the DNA TGTGCCAGCAGTGACTTAGACACCGGGGAGCTGTTTTTT.

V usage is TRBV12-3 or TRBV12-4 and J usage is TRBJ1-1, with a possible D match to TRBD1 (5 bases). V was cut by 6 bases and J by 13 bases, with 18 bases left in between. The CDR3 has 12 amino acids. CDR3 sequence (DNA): TGTGCCAGCAGCTTCAGGGTCTCAGTCGTTTTCTTT. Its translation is CASSFRVSVVFF.

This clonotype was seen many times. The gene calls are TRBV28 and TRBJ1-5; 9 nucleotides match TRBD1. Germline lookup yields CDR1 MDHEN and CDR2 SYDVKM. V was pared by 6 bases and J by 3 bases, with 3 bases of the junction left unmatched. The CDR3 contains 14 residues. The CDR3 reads CASRGTGPNQPQHF. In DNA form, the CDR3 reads TGTGCCAGCAGAGGGACAGGGCCCAATCAGCCCCAGCATTTT.

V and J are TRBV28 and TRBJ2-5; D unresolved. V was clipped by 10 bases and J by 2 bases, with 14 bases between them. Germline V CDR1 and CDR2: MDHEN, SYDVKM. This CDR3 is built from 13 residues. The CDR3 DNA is TGTGCCACCTCGAAAGGAAGGCAAGAGACCCAGTACTTC. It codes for CATSKGRQETQYF.

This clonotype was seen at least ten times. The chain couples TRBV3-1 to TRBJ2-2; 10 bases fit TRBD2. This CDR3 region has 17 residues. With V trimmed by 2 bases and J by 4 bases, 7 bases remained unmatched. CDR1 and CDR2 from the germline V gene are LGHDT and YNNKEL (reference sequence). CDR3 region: CASSQFIGLAATGELFF. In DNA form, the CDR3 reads TGTGCCAGCAGCCAATTCATCGGACTAGCGGCCACCGGGGAGCTGTTTTTT.

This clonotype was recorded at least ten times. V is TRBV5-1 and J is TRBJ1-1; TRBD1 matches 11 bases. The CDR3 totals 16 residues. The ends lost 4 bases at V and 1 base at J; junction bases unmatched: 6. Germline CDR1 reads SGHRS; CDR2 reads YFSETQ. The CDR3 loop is CASSRTGGDTNTEAFF. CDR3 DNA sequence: TGCGCCAGCAGCAGGACAGGGGGCGATACGAACACTGAAGCTTTCTTT.